The rows below give T cell receptor beta chains drawn from one sample of a study of T-cell reconstitution after alpha-beta-depleted transplantation in children. Each CDR3 protein is one row after TCRdb ran MiXCR on the PCR reads. Altogether about 290,000 distinct CDR3 sequences are present, roughly 9.1% being singletons, with the ten largest covering over 6%. The input for sequencing was PBMCs, taken before TCRalphabeta/CD19-depleted stem cell transplant. The receptors were gathered from a boy younger than two with acute myeloid leukemia, due to receive a stem cell transplant. Both conserved end residues are part of each CDR3. Each record gives: D gene, clone size, J gene, V gene, CDR3 DNA, CDR3 protein. A D gene is named only where the DNA matches it firmly. Rows may omit the clone size; those that give it use once, few, many or a size class.

d_gene: NA; abundance: NA; j_gene: TRBJ2-3; v_gene: TRBV5-1; CDR3nt: TGCGCCAGCAGCCCACACCGGGCGGCAGATACGCAGTATTTT; CDR3aa: CASSPHRAADTQYF
d_gene: NA; abundance: many; j_gene: TRBJ1-4; v_gene: TRBV20-1; CDR3nt: TGCAGTGCTAGTTTGGGTAGGACTAATGAAAAACTGTTTTTT; CDR3aa: CSASLGRTNEKLFF
d_gene: NA; abundance: NA; j_gene: TRBJ1-1; v_gene: TRBV5-5; CDR3nt: TGTGCCAGCAGCTTGACCTCCTGGGACACTGAAGCTTTCTTT; CDR3aa: CASSLTSWDTEAFF
d_gene: TRBD1; abundance: NA; j_gene: TRBJ1-2; v_gene: TRBV5-1; CDR3nt: TGCGCCAGCAGCCTTCCTTCTGGACAGGATTCTAACTATGGCTACACCTTC; CDR3aa: CASSLPSGQDSNYGYTF
d_gene: NA; abundance: few; j_gene: TRBJ2-7; v_gene: TRBV7-9; CDR3nt: TGTGCCAGCACCTCCCTTAGGGTTGACGAGCAGTACTTC; CDR3aa: CASTSLRVDEQYF
d_gene: NA; abundance: many; j_gene: TRBJ2-3; v_gene: TRBV15; CDR3nt: TGTGCCACCAGCAGAGCGCTAGAGACAGGCACAGATACGCAGTATTTT; CDR3aa: CATSRALETGTDTQYF
d_gene: NA; abundance: NA; j_gene: TRBJ2-3; v_gene: TRBV28; CDR3nt: TGTGCCAGCAGTGAGCGAAAAGTAGTCACAGATACGCAGTATTTT; CDR3aa: CASSERKVVTDTQYF
d_gene: TRBD2; abundance: many; j_gene: TRBJ2-1; v_gene: TRBV3-1; CDR3nt: TGTGCCAGCAGCCTACTAGCGGGAGGAGTCAATGAGCAGTTCTTC; CDR3aa: CASSLLAGGVNEQFF
d_gene: TRBD2; abundance: many; j_gene: TRBJ2-7; v_gene: TRBV28; CDR3nt: TGTGCCAGCAGTTTAATCGGGGGGGCCTACGAGCAGTACTTC; CDR3aa: CASSLIGGAYEQYF
d_gene: NA; abundance: NA; j_gene: TRBJ2-5; v_gene: TRBV2; CDR3nt: TGTGCTGATGGCGCCGACGGTGGCCAAGAGACCCAGTACTTC; CDR3aa: CADGADGGQETQYF
d_gene: NA; abundance: many; j_gene: TRBJ2-7; v_gene: TRBV12-3/TRBV12-4; CDR3nt: TGTGCCAGCAGTCCACCTTACAGGGACTACGAGCAGTACTTC; CDR3aa: CASSPPYRDYEQYF
d_gene: NA; abundance: many; j_gene: TRBJ2-3; v_gene: TRBV28; CDR3nt: TGTGCCAGCAGCCCTCGAGGGGGCACAGATACGCAGTATTTT; CDR3aa: CASSPRGGTDTQYF
d_gene: TRBD1; abundance: NA; j_gene: TRBJ2-7; v_gene: TRBV19; CDR3nt: TGTGCCAGTAGTATTTTTCTCCGACAGGGGGTCTACGAGCAGTACTTC; CDR3aa: CASSIFLRQGVYEQYF
d_gene: TRBD1; abundance: many; j_gene: TRBJ1-1; v_gene: TRBV4-3; CDR3nt: TGCGCCAGCAGCCAAGAACAGGGGGTGAACACTGAAGCTTTCTTT; CDR3aa: CASSQEQGVNTEAFF
d_gene: TRBD1; abundance: NA; j_gene: TRBJ1-2; v_gene: TRBV6-2/TRBV6-3; CDR3nt: TGTGCCAGCAGTGGACAGGTTAACTATGGCTACACCTTC; CDR3aa: CASSGQVNYGYTF
d_gene: NA; abundance: few; j_gene: TRBJ2-6; v_gene: TRBV27; CDR3nt: TGTGCCAGCAGTTTAATGAGGGGAGGGGCCAACGTCCTGACTTTC; CDR3aa: CASSLMRGGANVLTF
d_gene: TRBD1; abundance: many; j_gene: TRBJ2-5; v_gene: TRBV11-2; CDR3nt: TGTGCCAGCAGCTTAGACCTGACAGGGCTTGTCGCCGATGACCCGGAGACCCAGTACTTC; CDR3aa: CASSLDLTGLVADDPETQYF
d_gene: NA; abundance: many; j_gene: TRBJ1-2; v_gene: TRBV29-1; CDR3nt: TGCAGCGTTGAATATCAGAACTATGGCTACACCTTC; CDR3aa: CSVEYQNYGYTF
d_gene: NA; abundance: NA; j_gene: TRBJ1-2; v_gene: TRBV12-3/TRBV12-4; CDR3nt: TGTGCCAGCAGTTTATCGGGCGGGGGGAGGGACTCCTATGGCTACACCTTC; CDR3aa: CASSLSGGGRDSYGYTF
d_gene: TRBD1; abundance: many; j_gene: TRBJ2-3; v_gene: TRBV4-1; CDR3nt: TGCGCCAGCAGCTTTAGGGGACAGGGGGCAGAAGATACGCAGTATTTT; CDR3aa: CASSFRGQGAEDTQYF
d_gene: TRBD2; abundance: NA; j_gene: TRBJ2-1; v_gene: TRBV7-8; CDR3nt: TGTGCCAGCAGCTTTCCTAAGGGACTAGGGAGCAATGAGCAGTTCTTC; CDR3aa: CASSFPKGLGSNEQFF
d_gene: NA; abundance: many; j_gene: TRBJ1-1; v_gene: TRBV20-1; CDR3nt: TGCAGTGCTAGGGACAACACTGAAGCTTTCTTT; CDR3aa: CSARDNTEAFF